This T cell receptor beta chain comes out of a study of blood T cells in healthy people across ages. Broader study findings: TCR beta diversity, measured per million T cells, fell in a roughly linear way with age.

After removal of 2 bases from V and 6 bases from J, the junction contained 2 bases not matched to a gene. The CDR3 runs 14 residues. With respect to this clonotype: Its target is not known.

A sample-barcoded 5' primer and a J-beta primer mix were used in a second PCR of roughly 7 to 11 cycles. TCRdb reprocessed the 5' RACE reads via MiXCR and lists one record per CDR3 protein. The repertoire holds about 700,000 distinct CDR3 sequences, with roughly 32% as singletons. The sample consisted of blood. The rearrangement joins TRBV12-3 or TRBV12-4 to TRBJ2-2; 8 bases map to TRBD1. This clonotype originated in an elderly woman in good health. CDR3 sequence (DNA): TGTGCCAGCAGTTTACAGGGGGCCGCCGGGGAGCTGTTTTTT. Translating it yields CASSLQGAAGELFF.